This passage covers 30 T cell receptor beta chains from one sample sequenced in a study of breast tumors, draining lymph nodes, adjacent tissues. Breast cancer patients provided tissue from their axillary draining lymph nodes. TCRdb re-analysed the multiplex PCR reads in MiXCR, keeping a single row per CDR3 protein. The profile shows about 130,000 distinct CDR3 sequences, 20% to 25% of them singletons. Specimen: axillary lymph node tissue. The receptors come from a female donor with breast cancer. Some clones in this sample may be carry-over from other donors' samples.

This chain links TRBV28 with TRBJ2-3, with D perhaps TRBD2 (6 bases). Trimming pared 3 bases from V and 2 bases from J, leaving 15 bases between. This CDR3 comprises 16 residues. Germline V gives CDR1 MDHEN, CDR2 SYDVKM. Here the CDR3 reads CASSFFAGTLTDTQYF. For the CDR3, the DNA is TGTGCCAGCAGTTTCTTCGCGGGAACCCTCACAGATACGCAGTATTTT.

This clonotype has ten or more counts. The chain recombines TRBV5-8 with TRBJ2-7; D is unresolved. Germline CDR1 is SGHTS and CDR2 is YDEGEE. Between the trimmed V and J ends, which lost 3 bases and 4 bases, there was a span of 8 bases. This CDR3 has 12 residues. CDR3 coding DNA: TGTGCCAGCAGCTCTGGCCGTTACGAGCAGTACTTC. This encodes CASSSGRYEQYF. Full variable domain (outside the CDR3, taken from reference TRBV5-8 and TRBJ2-7): EAGVTQSPTHLIKTRGQQATLRCSPISGHTSVYWYQQALGLGLQFLLWYDEGEERNRGNFPPRFSGRQFPNYSSELNVNALELEDSALYLCASSSGRYEQYFGPGTRLTVT.

Regarding this clonotype: A read error may produce the germline difference seen at one junction end. The J gene is TRBJ2-3, the V gene TRBV6-1; 12 bases map to TRBD2. The germline V gene has CDR1 MNHNS and CDR2 SASEGT. The CDR3 contains 15 residues. In nucleotides, the CDR3 is TGCGCCAGCAGTGAACTAGCGGGAGGCACAGATACGCGGTATTTT. This codes for CASSELAGGTDTRYF.

This clonotype showed up many times. The chain joins TRBV10-2 to TRBJ2-2; D remains ambiguous. CDR1 WSHSY and CDR2 SAAADI come from the germline V gene. The V end was cut by 7 bases, the J end by 6 bases, with 9 bases between. The CDR3 has 12 residues. The chain's CDR3 is CASTHLAGELFF. In nucleotides, the CDR3 is TGCGCCAGCACCCACCTAGCCGGGGAGCTGTTTTTT.

In this sample, this clonotype turned up a few times. The V call is TRBV27, the J call TRBJ2-1; D uncertain. Germline V gene sequence: CDR1 MNHEY, CDR2 SMNVEV (reference sequence). V was shortened by 5 bases and J by 7 bases, with 12 bases between the two germline ends. The CDR3 covers 13 residues. CDR3 in amino acids: CASSLISGNEQFF. In DNA, the CDR3 is TGTGCCAGCAGTCTCATATCAGGTAATGAGCAGTTCTTC.

At least ten counts were recorded for this clonotype. The chain carries TRBV2 and TRBJ1-2; D uncertain. The V end was cut by 6 bases, the J end by 3 bases, with 5 bases between. This CDR3 spans 11 amino acids. Germline V gene lookup returns CDR1 SNHLY and CDR2 FYNNEI. The CDR3 DNA follows: TGTGCCAGCAGACTAGACTATGGCTACACCTTC. Its translation is CASRLDYGYTF.

This clonotype was counted only a few times. The chain joins TRBV27 to TRBJ1-5; D is undetermined. CDR3 length: 13 amino acids. Looked up from germline, CDR1 is MNHEY and CDR2 is SMNVEV (reference sequence). Trimming left V 6 bases short and J 6 bases short, with 12 bases between. The CDR3, as DNA: TGTGCCAGCAGCTCCCTGATGGGTCAGCCCCAGCATTTT. Translation: CASSSLMGQPQHF.

The chain carries TRBV6-5 and TRBJ2-1, with 7 bases aligning to TRBD1. The CDR3 has 14 residues. Trimming cost V 4 bases and J 5 bases; bases outside gene matches: 5. Germline CDR1 is MNHEY and CDR2 is SVGAGI. The CDR3 DNA reads as TGTGCCAGCAGTTGCTCCGGGACAGACAATGAGCAGTTCTTC. Its translation: CASSCSGTDNEQFF.

There are many counts of this clonotype. The genes are TRBV6-1 and TRBJ2-7, with no clear D. Germline V lookup: CDR1 MNHNS, CDR2 SASEGT. Trimming took 4 bases from V and 2 from J, leaving 6 bases between them. The CDR3 runs to 12 residues. The CDR3 here is CASSALAYEQYF. Here the CDR3 DNA reads TGTGCCAGCAGTGCTCTGGCCTACGAGCAGTACTTC.

This chain joins TRBV6-1 and TRBJ1-1; possibly TRBD1 for D (6 bases). The V gene lost 5 bases and the J gene lost 5 bases, with 12 bases spanning the gap. Germline CDR1 MNHNS, CDR2 SASEGT. This CDR3 is built from 13 residues. The CDR3 DNA reads TGTGCCAGCAGTTCACAGGGCGTAACTGAAGCTTTCTTT. Residues: CASSSQGVTEAFF.

This clonotype was observed many times. The chain uses TRBV19 and TRBJ2-3, with TRBD2 matching 8 bases. The CDR3 is made up of 13 amino acids. The V gene end was trimmed by 9 bases and the J gene end by 3 bases; junction bases not matched to a gene: 5. The germline CDR1 and CDR2 sequences are LNHDA and SQIVND (reference sequence). The CDR3 sequence: CASAQRETDTQYF. Written as DNA, the CDR3 is TGTGCCAGCGCGCAGCGGGAGACAGATACGCAGTATTTT.

The sample holds many counts of this clonotype. This CDR3 reads CASRGRDYSNQPQHF. In DNA, the CDR3 is TGTGCCAGTAGGGGCAGAGACTATAGCAATCAGCCCCAGCATTTT. The chain recombines TRBV19 with TRBJ1-5; D not resolved. Looked up from germline, CDR1 is LNHDA and CDR2 is SQIVND (reference sequence). V was shortened by 6 bases and J by 0 bases, with 12 bases between the two germline ends. CDR3 length: 15 residues.

This clonotype was counted at least ten times. CDR3 DNA sequence: TGCAGTGCTCCGGGCGCGGGCAATCAGCCCCAGCATTTT. Its translation: CSAPGAGNQPQHF. The rearrangement uses TRBV20-1 and TRBJ1-5; D not certain. CDR1 and CDR2 from the germline V gene are DFQATT and SNEGSKA (reference sequence). Trimming removed 5 bases from V and 2 bases from J, with 10 bases in between. The CDR3 spans 13 residues.

In the case of this clonotype: A clone one base away is much larger, so this may be a read error. CDR3 loop: CASRLLAGEVEQFF. The DNA of the CDR3 is TGTGCCAGCAGATTGCTGGCGGGAGAGGTTGAGCAGTTCTTC. V usage is TRBV5-6 and J usage is TRBJ2-1; 7 bases match TRBD2. The CDR3 runs 14 residues. CDR1 and CDR2 (germline): SGHDT, YYEEEE. J was trimmed by 9 bases and V by 5 bases; bases with no gene match: 11.

This clonotype has a count of ten or more. V usage is TRBV7-2 and J usage is TRBJ2-7, with 8 positions matching TRBD2. Germline V gene lookup returns CDR1 SGHTA and CDR2 FQGNSA. This CDR3 comprises 16 residues. The V segment lost 2 bases and the J segment 5 bases; nucleotides outside the gene matches: 11. CDR3 nucleotide sequence: TGTGCCAGCAGCTTACGGGACCCCGGGACTAGTGACGAGCAGTACTTC. It encodes CASSLRDPGTSDEQYF.

This clonotype was seen repeatedly, ten times or more. V gene TRBV20-1 combines with J gene TRBJ2-3; 10 bases align to TRBD2. From germline, CDR1 is DFQATT and CDR2 SNEGSKA (reference sequence). The junction had 10 bases not matched to a gene; V was cut back by 4 bases and J by 6 bases. CDR3 length: 15 residues. The CDR3 spells CSATAGTSVSDTQYF. Written as DNA, the CDR3 is TGCAGTGCTACAGCCGGGACTAGCGTGTCTGATACGCAGTATTTT.

At least ten counts were recorded for this clonotype. The chain uses TRBV7-9 and TRBJ2-1, with a tentative D call TRBD2 (7 bases). CDR3 length: 16 amino acids. The germline V gene encodes CDR1 SEHNR and CDR2 FQNEAQ (reference sequence). Between the trimmed V and J ends, which lost 5 bases and 4 bases, there was a span of 18 bases. For the CDR3, the DNA is TGTGCCAGCAGCACCCGAGGCGGGGGCGGATACAATGAGCAGTTCTTC. It specifies CASSTRGGGGYNEQFF.

This clonotype was observed many times. The chain joins TRBV15 to TRBJ1-3; no reliable D call. The V end was cut by 5 bases, the J end by 0 bases, with 11 bases between. CDR1 and CDR2 from the germline V gene are LNHNV and YYDKDF (reference sequence). The CDR3 length is 15 residues. CDR3 residues: CATSSSINSGNTIYF. DNA of the CDR3: TGTGCCACCAGCTCATCGATAAACTCTGGAAACACCATATATTTT.

This clonotype was seen many times. The genes are TRBV20-1 and TRBJ2-7; TRBD2 aligns across 7 bases. Trimming at V came to 1 base and at J to 1 base, leaving 7 bases not matched to a gene. The CDR3 is made up of 15 amino acids. CDR1 is DFQATT and CDR2 is SNEGSKA in the germline V gene (reference sequence). The CDR3 is CSARGEASGSYEQYF. CDR3 sequence (DNA): TGCAGTGCTAGAGGGGAGGCTAGCGGATCCTACGAGCAGTACTTC.

This clonotype was counted many times. This sequence joins TRBV4-1 and TRBJ1-2; 11 positions match TRBD1. The germline CDR1 and CDR2 sequences are MGHRA and YSYEKL. Trimming cost V 4 bases and J 4 bases; bases outside gene matches: 2. The CDR3 sequence is 14 residues long. The CDR3 here is CASSPDRGLYGYTF. The DNA of the CDR3 is TGCGCCAGCAGCCCGGACAGGGGGCTCTATGGCTACACCTTC.

Many counts were recorded for this clonotype. This chain uses TRBV28 with TRBJ2-7; D is uncertain. Germline loops: CDR1 MDHEN, CDR2 SYDVKM. V lost 5 bases to trimming and J lost 6 bases, with 8 bases between them. The CDR3 is made up of 11 amino acids. The CDR3 DNA is TGTGCCAGCAGTGGGATACGCGAGCAGTACTTC. Translation gives CASSGIREQYF.

The table lists this clonotype with many counts. This sequence joins TRBV2 and TRBJ2-3; D is unclear. The V gene's germline CDR1 is SNHLY and CDR2 FYNNEI. This CDR3 comprises 14 residues. V dropped 6 bases and J dropped 4 bases, with 14 bases sitting between them. Written as DNA, the CDR3 is TGTGCCAGCAGCCCTGAAGACTTGGCAGATACGCAGTATTTT. Amino acids: CASSPEDLADTQYF. Full variable domain (missing parts from reference TRBV2 and TRBJ2-3): EPEVTQTPSHQVTQMGQEVILRCVPISNHLYFYWYRQILGQKVEFLVSFYNNEISEKSEIFDDQFSVERPDGSNFTLKIRSTKLEDSAMYFCASSPEDLADTQYFGPGTRLTVL.

This clonotype was seen at least ten times. V usage is TRBV7-3 and J usage is TRBJ2-5, with D perhaps TRBD1 (6 bases). With 8 bases removed from V and 2 bases from J, the gap between germline ends came to 12 bases. Germline assignment: CDR1 SGHTA and CDR2 FQGTGA. The CDR3 is 13 amino acids. The DNA for the CDR3 is TGTGCCAGCGCGCGAGGGGGTCAAGAGACCCAGTACTTC. As protein: CASARGGQETQYF.

This clonotype was detected many times. The rearrangement links TRBV10-2 to TRBJ2-2, with 9 bases that match TRBD1. The CDR3 sequence is 19 residues long. The V segment lost 8 bases and the J segment 1 base; nucleotides outside the gene matches: 17. CDR1 is WSHSY and CDR2 is SAAADI in the germline V gene. The CDR3 nucleotides read TGCGCCAGCTTTCGGACGCAGGACAGGGGATCCCTGAACACCGGGGAGCTGTTTTTT. This encodes CASFRTQDRGSLNTGELFF.

This chain links TRBV6-5 with TRBJ1-1; TRBD1 might be the D (5 bases). Germline loops: CDR1 MNHEY, CDR2 SVGAGI. V lost 7 bases to trimming and J lost 0 bases, with 12 bases between them. The CDR3 loop spans 14 amino acids. The CDR3 loop reads CASKQTALNTEAFF. The CDR3 DNA sequence: TGTGCCAGCAAACAGACAGCCTTGAACACTGAAGCTTTCTTT.

This clonotype was detected many times. The V gene is TRBV20-1, the J gene TRBJ1-2; 12 bases map to TRBD1. The CDR3 runs 14 residues. The V gene's germline CDR1 is DFQATT and CDR2 SNEGSKA (reference sequence). The J segment lost 4 bases and the V segment lost 6 bases, leaving 6 bases of the junction unmatched. CDR3 sequence reads: CSASGQGAAYGYTF. CDR3 DNA sequence: TGCAGTGCCTCGGGACAGGGGGCCGCCTATGGCTACACCTTC.

This chain links TRBV5-1 with TRBJ1-1, with unresolved D. Looked up from germline, CDR1 is SGHRS and CDR2 is YFSETQ. The CDR3 loop spans 15 amino acids. V dropped 0 bases and J dropped 0 bases, with 9 bases sitting between them. In DNA, the CDR3 is TGCGCCAGCAGCTTGGACCTGGGAATGAACACTGAAGCTTTCTTT. Translating gives CASSLDLGMNTEAFF.

This rearrangement joins TRBV3-1 to TRBJ2-3; no definite D call. V lost 1 base and J lost 9, with 17 bases in between. CDR1 and CDR2 from the germline V gene are LGHDT and YNNKEL (reference sequence). This CDR3 is 15 amino acids long. Here the CDR3 reads CASSQVAIKLPTQYF. The DNA for the CDR3 is TGTGCCAGCAGCCAAGTGGCGATTAAGCTCCCCACGCAGTATTTT.

In this sample, this clonotype turned up a few times. This chain joins TRBV2 and TRBJ2-1, with 10 bases lining up with TRBD2. The CDR3 runs 15 residues. Germline V gives CDR1 SNHLY, CDR2 FYNNEI. J gave up 8 bases and V 0 bases, and 4 bases lay outside the gene matches. Here the CDR3 reads CASSEAGTSAHEQFF. Here the CDR3 DNA reads TGTGCCAGCAGTGAAGCAGGGACTAGCGCTCATGAGCAGTTCTTC.

In its sample, this clonotype was seen once. This may arise from a read error, as a much more abundant clone is one base away. The limits of the CDR3 on the DNA are not certain, so only TCRdb's listed CDR3 is given. The rearrangement links TRBV5-1 to TRBJ2-3; TRBD1 is taken as the D call from the table, unchecked against the DNA. The CDR3 extends over 15 residues, inclusive of both ends. In germline, CDR1 is SGHRS, CDR2 YFSETQ. The CDR3 here is CASSLVGGGTDTQCF.